The rows below give T cell receptor beta chains drawn from one sample of a study of blood T cell repertoires in COVID-19. Data came from immunoSEQ multiplex PCR; TCRdb stores just in-frame clones and leaves some out. The table shows around 240,000 clones, with roughly 80% occurring only once. The material sequenced was peripheral blood. The receptors shown here come from a woman in her forties or fifties with acute or convalescent COVID-19. CDR3s include the opening cysteine and the closing phenylalanine or tryptophan. The order of the fields is V gene, J gene, clone size, D gene, CDR3 protein, CDR3 DNA. A D gene is named only where the DNA matches it firmly. A clone size is listed for some rows: how often the clone was seen (once, few, many), or a class if it is expanded.

V: TRBV7-8; J: TRBJ2-4; size: .; D: TRBD1; CDR3: CASSFWDSSLGIQYF; DNA: TGTGCCAGCAGCTTCTGGGACAGCTCCCTGGGCATTCAGTACTTC
V: TRBV2; J: TRBJ2-3; size: .; D: TRBD2; CDR3: CASSSTSGGTTDTQYF; DNA: TGTGCCAGCAGTTCGACTAGCGGAGGGACCACAGATACGCAGTATTTT
V: TRBV7-2; J: TRBJ2-1; size: .; D: TRBD2; CDR3: CASSLASLAGSSYNEQFF; DNA: TGTGCCAGCAGCTTAGCCTCACTAGCGGGTTCCTCCTACAATGAGCAGTTCTTC
V: TRBV3-1/TRBV3-2; J: TRBJ1-5; size: .; D: .; CDR3: CASSQAHNQPQHF; DNA: TGTGCCAGCAGCCAAGCACACAATCAGCCCCAGCATTTT
V: TRBV15; J: TRBJ1-5; size: .; D: .; CDR3: CATSRDVGSGQPQHF; DNA: TGTGCCACCAGCAGAGATGTGGGTTCGGGTCAGCCCCAGCATTTT
V: TRBV5-1; J: TRBJ1-3; size: .; D: .; CDR3: CASSLNSRNSGNTIYF; DNA: TGCGCCAGCAGCTTGAACAGTCGAAACTCTGGAAACACCATATATTTT
V: TRBV29-1; J: TRBJ1-1; size: .; D: .; CDR3: CSASGDTEAFF; DNA: TGCAGCGCATCAGGGGACACTGAAGCTTTCTTT
V: TRBV3-1/TRBV3-2; J: TRBJ2-5; size: .; D: TRBD2; CDR3: CASSQGLAGGTETQYF; DNA: TGTGCCAGCAGCCAAGGACTAGCGGGGGGGACAGAGACCCAGTACTTC
V: TRBV7-8; J: TRBJ2-3; size: .; D: TRBD2; CDR3: CASTPPSGLAGYF; DNA: TGTGCCAGCACGCCCCCCTCGGGACTAGCCGGGTATTTT
V: TRBV28; J: TRBJ1-5; size: .; D: .; CDR3: CASRLLQGRQPQHF; DNA: TGTGCCAGCAGATTATTACAGGGCAGGCAGCCCCAGCATTTT
V: TRBV5-4; J: TRBJ1-6; size: .; D: TRBD1; CDR3: CASSRQGIASPLHF; DNA: TGTGCCAGCAGTCGACAGGGGATAGCTTCACCCCTCCACTTT
V: TRBV12-3/TRBV12-4; J: TRBJ2-5; size: .; D: .; CDR3: CASSSTRETQYF; DNA: TGTGCCAGCAGTTCTACTCGGGAGACCCAGTACTTC
V: TRBV9; J: TRBJ2-1; size: .; D: TRBD1; CDR3: CASSVAPDRVEYNEQFF; DNA: TGTGCCAGCAGCGTAGCGCCCGACAGGGTGGAGTACAATGAGCAGTTCTTC
V: TRBV27; J: TRBJ1-5; size: .; D: .; CDR3: CASSRQLNQPQHF; DNA: TGTGCCAGCAGTCGACAGTTAAATCAGCCCCAGCATTTT
V: TRBV4-1; J: TRBJ2-1; size: .; D: .; CDR3: CASSHLFGEQFF; DNA: TGCGCCAGCAGCCATCTGTTCGGTGAGCAGTTCTTC
V: TRBV28; J: TRBJ1-5; size: once; D: .; CDR3: CASRTGNQPQHF; DNA: TGTGCCAGCAGGACTGGCAATCAGCCCCAGCATTTT
V: TRBV19; J: TRBJ2-3; size: .; D: TRBD2; CDR3: CASSNPQRGGTDTQYF; DNA: TGTGCCAGTAGTAATCCTCAGCGGGGTGGTACAGATACGCAGTATTTT
V: TRBV18; J: TRBJ1-2; size: .; D: .; CDR3: CASSPSTGSSGYTF; DNA: TGTGCCAGCTCACCATCCACAGGGAGTAGTGGCTACACCTTC
V: TRBV14; J: TRBJ1-1; size: .; D: .; CDR3: CASSREVPGSEAFF; DNA: TGTGCCAGCAGCAGGGAGGTACCGGGGAGTGAAGCTTTCTTT
V: TRBV5-1; J: TRBJ2-7; size: .; D: .; CDR3: CASRKSGTPSGEQYF; DNA: TGCGCCAGCAGAAAAAGCGGGACACCTTCGGGCGAGCAGTACTTC
V: TRBV11-2; J: TRBJ2-3; size: once; D: TRBD1; CDR3: CASSFRQGGTDTQYF; DNA: TGTGCCAGCAGCTTTCGACAGGGGGGCACAGATACGCAGTATTTT
V: TRBV28; J: TRBJ2-1; size: .; D: .; CDR3: CASSLQQGRPGVFGQFF; DNA: TGTGCCAGCAGTCTACAGCAGGGTCGGCCGGGTGTTTTTGGGCAGTTCTTC
V: TRBV5-1; J: TRBJ1-6; size: .; D: TRBD1; CDR3: CASRAHGDPGQGNSPLHF; DNA: TGCGCCAGCAGAGCTCATGGAGACCCGGGACAGGGAAATTCACCCCTCCACTTT
V: TRBV15; J: TRBJ2-7; size: .; D: .; CDR3: CATSRDLKSRVSSYEQYF; DNA: TGTGCCACCAGCAGAGATCTAAAATCCAGGGTCAGCAGCTACGAGCAGTACTTC
V: TRBV10-2; J: TRBJ2-3; size: .; D: .; CDR3: CASRDSLRSQYF; DNA: TGCGCCAGCAGGGACTCCCTCCGGTCGCAGTATTTT
V: TRBV24-1; J: TRBJ2-1; size: .; D: .; CDR3: CATSDETGRNEQFF; DNA: TGTGCCACCAGTGACGAGACGGGGAGGAATGAGCAGTTCTTC
V: TRBV5-6; J: TRBJ2-7; size: few; D: .; CDR3: CASSPTGIHEQYF; DNA: TGTGCCAGCAGCCCGACCGGGATCCACGAGCAGTACTTC
V: TRBV5-5; J: TRBJ2-3; size: few; D: .; CDR3: CASSSTGNTDTQYF; DNA: TGTGCCAGCAGCTCTACAGGAAACACAGATACGCAGTATTTT
V: TRBV19; J: TRBJ1-2; size: .; D: .; CDR3: CASSIAVWGGGYGYTF; DNA: TGTGCCAGTAGTATAGCGGTGTGGGGCGGCGGCTATGGCTACACCTTC
V: TRBV7-2; J: TRBJ2-3; size: few; D: TRBD2; CDR3: CASSSRTSGSIDTQYF; DNA: TGTGCCAGCAGCTCCCGGACTAGCGGGAGTATAGATACGCAGTATTTT
V: TRBV28; J: TRBJ1-6; size: .; D: .; CDR3: CATARGGYNSPLHF; DNA: TGTGCCACCGCGCGGGGGGGCTACAATTCACCCCTCCACTTT
V: TRBV19; J: TRBJ2-3; size: once; D: TRBD1; CDR3: CASSTLGQGGTQYF; DNA: TGTGCCAGTAGTACCCTAGGACAGGGAGGTACGCAGTATTTT
V: TRBV14; J: TRBJ1-2; size: .; D: .; CDR3: CASSQDRQPYGYTF; DNA: TGTGCCAGCAGCCAAGATAGACAGCCGTATGGCTACACCTTC
V: TRBV5-1; J: TRBJ1-6; size: .; D: .; CDR3: CASSLDSPAGSPLHF; DNA: TGCGCCAGCAGCTTGGATTCCCCCGCGGGGTCACCCCTCCACTTT
V: TRBV3-1/TRBV3-2; J: TRBJ1-2; size: few; D: TRBD1; CDR3: CASRKGQDYGYTF; DNA: TGTGCCAGCAGGAAGGGACAGGACTATGGCTACACCTTC
V: TRBV7-6; J: TRBJ1-3; size: .; D: TRBD1; CDR3: CASSLAGQGSGNTIYF; DNA: TGTGCCAGCAGCTTAGCGGGACAGGGCTCTGGAAACACCATATATTTT
V: TRBV5-1; J: TRBJ2-2; size: .; D: TRBD1; CDR3: CASSPGQSTGELFF; DNA: TGCGCCAGCAGCCCGGGACAGAGCACCGGGGAGCTGTTTTTT
V: TRBV5-1; J: TRBJ2-7; size: .; D: .; CDR3: CASSPNTYEQYF; DNA: TGCGCCAGCAGCCCCAATACTTACGAGCAGTACTTC
V: TRBV7-9; J: TRBJ1-2; size: .; D: TRBD1; CDR3: CASSLRTGGYGYTF; DNA: TGTGCCAGCAGCTTACGGACAGGGGGCTATGGCTACACCTTC
V: TRBV7-9; J: TRBJ2-2; size: once; D: .; CDR3: CASSFRQVRGAVF; DNA: TGTGCCAGCAGCTTCCGACAGGTCCGGGGAGCTGTTTTT
V: TRBV11-2; J: TRBJ2-5; size: .; D: TRBD2; CDR3: CASSLGTSGKETQYF; DNA: TGTGCCAGCAGCTTAGGGACTAGCGGGAAAGAGACCCAGTACTTC